This T cell receptor (beta chain) emerged from a study of shared clonotypes between healthy human individuals. Whole-study context: The composition of the donors was a couple of women and a few men aged 18 to 49. Per donor, CD8 memory used one plate, CD8 naive used two, CD4 memory used three and CD4 naive used three.

This clone was observed once. Produced via immunoSEQ multiplex PCR; TCRdb's table is partial and in-frame only. Of 1 million to 1.3 million clones in the sample, more than 75% are singletons; the top ten hold 0.55% to 0.7%. The healthy adult donors were HIV-negative and reported no recent acute infections or vaccinations. The donors, all of them Caucasian adults, lived in Nashville, Tennessee. The V gene's germline CDR1 is KGHSH and CDR2 LQKENI. V was pared by 3 bases and J by 4 bases, with 4 bases of the junction left unmatched. This CDR3 has 14 amino acids. The V and J genes are TRBV18 and TRBJ1-2, with 8 bases identical to TRBD1. Sequencing was carried out using memory CD4+ T cells from PBMCs. The subset denotes: CD45RA-negative fraction. This receptor was taken from a man younger than 35 in good health. Some clones in this sample may be carry-over from other donors' samples. The CDR3 reads CASSPDRETYGYTF. The CDR3 bases are TGTGCCAGCTCACCGGACAGGGAGACCTATGGCTACACCTTC.